The 27 T cell receptor beta chains reported below all come from one sample, sequenced in a study of cytomegalovirus exposure and HLA in healthy donors. Primers: 60 Vbeta forward and 13 Jbeta reverse. TCRdb keeps only in-frame clones here, not all; method: immunoSEQ multiplex PCR. This table has around 150,000 clones, around 76% appearing once. The sequenced sample was PBMCs. These receptors were taken from a man aged 40-50 years in good health and CMV-seropositive.

V and J are TRBV4-1 and TRBJ2-2; perhaps TRBD2 as D (5 bases). Trimming removed 0 bases at V and 3 bases at J, with 14 bases between. This CDR3 is 17 amino acids long. Germline V gene lookup returns CDR1 MGHRA and CDR2 YSYEKL. The CDR3 region is CASSQDVAQRYTGELFF. CDR3 DNA sequence: TGCGCCAGCAGCCAAGATGTGGCCCAGCGGTACACCGGGGAGCTGTTTTTT.

The V gene is TRBV9, the J gene TRBJ2-2; 9 positions agree with TRBD2. V lost 0 bases, J lost 6 bases, and 9 bases stayed unmatched. CDR1 and CDR2 (germline): SGDLS, YYNGEE. CDR3 length equals 17 residues. The CDR3 is CASSVDQERGEAGELFF. For the CDR3, the DNA is TGTGCCAGCAGCGTAGACCAGGAGCGGGGGGAAGCCGGGGAGCTGTTTTTT.

The chain joins TRBV27 to TRBJ2-5, with D possibly matching TRBD1 (6 bases). The tail of the sequence fits TRBJ2-7 better, so the J call may be wrong. There are 15 residues in the CDR3. The germline gives CDR1 MNHEY, CDR2 SMNVEV (reference sequence). In DNA form, the CDR3 reads TGTGCCAGCAGTTCCCACAGGGTCCCACCCTACGAGCAGTACTTC. This gives the protein CASSSHRVPPYEQYF.

The gene calls are TRBV6-6 and TRBJ1-2; a weak D match, TRBD1 (5 bases). The CDR3 length is 12 residues. Looked up from germline, CDR1 is MNHNY and CDR2 is SVGAGI (reference sequence). With 4 bases removed from V and 10 bases from J, the gap between germline ends came to 13 bases. CDR3 amino acids: CASSSLVTDYTF. For the CDR3, the DNA is TGTGCCAGCAGTTCTCTTGTGACAGACTACACCTTC.

J is TRBJ1-5 and V is TRBV18; no firm D call. Germline loops: CDR1 KGHSH, CDR2 LQKENI. V dropped 2 bases and J dropped 4 bases, with 6 bases sitting between them. The CDR3 length is 13 residues. The CDR3 DNA reads as TGTGCCAGCTCACCAGAGGGTAATCAGCCCCAGCATTTT. Translated: CASSPEGNQPQHF.

There are a few counts of this clone. The chain has TRBV9 and TRBJ2-3, with 14 bases fitting TRBD2. CDR1 and CDR2 from the germline V gene are SGDLS and YYNGEE. V lost 0 bases and J lost 6; bases outside the gene matches: 6. CDR3 length: 17 residues. The CDR3 bases are TGTGCCAGCAGCGTAGGGACTAGCGGGGGGAGGGGTGATACGCAGTATTTT. Translating gives CASSVGTSGGRGDTQYF. Complete variable domain (other parts from reference TRBV9 and TRBJ2-3): DSGVTQTPKHLITATGQRVTLRCSPRSGDLSVYWYQQSLDQGLQFLIQYYNGEERAKGNILERFSAQQFPDLHSELNLSSLELGDSALYFCASSVGTSGGRGDTQYFGPGTRLTVL.

The V gene is TRBV29-1, the J gene TRBJ1-3; no reliable D call. The V and J ends lost 3 bases and 1 base respectively, with 10 bases between them. This CDR3 has 14 amino acids. The V gene's germline CDR1 is SQVTM and CDR2 ANQGSEA. In DNA, the CDR3 is TGCAGCGTTGATGGCCGTTTGTCTGGAAACACCATATATTTT. Translated, it gives CSVDGRLSGNTIYF.

This clone was observed once. The J gene is TRBJ1-5, the V gene TRBV19; TRBD1 aligns across 8 bases. CDR1 is LNHDA and CDR2 is SQIVND in the germline V gene (reference sequence). This CDR3 spans 15 amino acids. V trimming: 8 bases; J trimming: 2 bases; junction bases outside the gene matches: 8. CDR3 bases: TGTGCCAGTGAGGACAGGGTCGGGGGCAATCAGCCCCAGCATTTT. Amino acid sequence: CASEDRVGGNQPQHF.

The chain recombines TRBV7-8 with TRBJ1-5, with TRBD1 matching 10 bases. The CDR3 contains 16 residues. Germline values: CDR1 SGHVS, CDR2 FQNEAQ. The V and J ends lost 5 bases and 9 bases, in that order; junction bases with no gene match: 13. The CDR3 sequence: CASSGLGTGVFRPQHF. The CDR3 DNA sequence: TGTGCCAGCAGCGGGTTAGGGACAGGGGTCTTTCGGCCCCAGCATTTT.

This chain's CDR3 is CASSYSRVQGDGYTF. Written as DNA, the CDR3 is TGTGCCAGCAGTTACTCTCGTGTCCAGGGGGATGGCTACACCTTC. The rearrangement links TRBV6-6 to TRBJ1-2; 7 nucleotides agree with TRBD1. Trimming at V came to 0 bases and at J to 6 bases, leaving 7 bases not matched to a gene. The germline gives CDR1 MNHNY, CDR2 SVGAGI (reference sequence). The CDR3 runs to 15 residues.

The chain has TRBV11-2 and TRBJ2-6, with 8 bases fitting TRBD1. Germline trimming cut 2 bases from V and 4 bases from J; bases unmatched to any gene: 4. CDR1 is SGHAT, CDR2 FQNNGV, per germline. This CDR3 has 16 residues. The CDR3 DNA sequence: TGTGCCAGCAGCTTACAGGGGGCGACCGGGGCCAACGTCCTGACTTTC. This gives the protein CASSLQGATGANVLTF.

The CDR3 DNA is TGTGCCAGCATATCCGCAACTAATGAAAAACTGTTTTTT. Amino acid sequence: CASISATNEKLFF. V and J are TRBV28 and TRBJ1-4; D gene ambiguous. Trimming removed 7 bases from V and 0 bases from J, with 6 bases in between. Germline CDR1 is MDHEN and CDR2 is SYDVKM. This CDR3 region has 13 residues. Using reference TRBV28 and TRBJ1-4 for the parts outside the CDR3, the full variable domain is DVKVTQSSRYLVKRTGEKVFLECVQDMDHENMFWYRQDPGLGLRLIYFSYDVKMKEKGDIPEGYSVSREKKERFSLILESASTNQTSMYLCASISATNEKLFFGSGTQLSVL.

This chain links TRBV5-6 with TRBJ2-5; tentatively, D is TRBD1 (6 bases). TRBJ2-7 matches the DNA end more closely, so the J call is doubtful. The CDR3 length is 15 residues. Germline CDR1 is SGHDT and CDR2 is YYEEEE. This chain's CDR3 is CASSLAWDNSYEQYF. The CDR3 DNA sequence: TGTGCCAGCAGCTTGGCCTGGGACAACTCCTACGAGCAGTACTTC.

This clone was observed a handful of times. CDR3 residues: CASSVMGARGATQYF. The CDR3 DNA follows: TGTGCCAGCAGCGTGATGGGGGCGCGAGGAGCGACCCAGTACTTC. The rearrangement links TRBV9 to TRBJ2-5, with a tentative D call TRBD1 (6 bases). Germline loops: CDR1 SGDLS, CDR2 YYNGEE. CDR3 size: 15 residues. Trimming pared 2 bases from V and 7 bases from J, leaving 18 bases between. The entire variable domain, with the rest obtained from reference TRBV9 and TRBJ2-5, is as follows: DSGVTQTPKHLITATGQRVTLRCSPRSGDLSVYWYQQSLDQGLQFLIQYYNGEERAKGNILERFSAQQFPDLHSELNLSSLELGDSALYFCASSVMGARGATQYFGPGTRLLVL.

J is TRBJ1-3 and V is TRBV2, with D unclear. This CDR3 region has 13 residues. The germline V gene encodes CDR1 SNHLY and CDR2 FYNNEI. V was shortened by 8 bases and J by 0 bases, with 8 bases between the two germline ends. The CDR3 reads CASSRASGNTIYF. The CDR3 nucleotides read TGTGCCAGCTCGAGGGCCTCTGGAAACACCATATATTTT.

This clone has a single count. The rearrangement joins TRBV5-1 to TRBJ1-3; the match to TRBD1 covers 7 bases. Germline lookup yields CDR1 SGHRS and CDR2 YFSETQ. There are 14 residues in the CDR3. Germline trimming cut 4 bases from V and 0 bases from J; bases unmatched to any gene: 1. The CDR3, as DNA: TGCGCCAGCAGCCGGACAGGCTCTGGAAACACCATATATTTT. Amino acid sequence: CASSRTGSGNTIYF. Full variable domain (outside the CDR3, taken from reference TRBV5-1 and TRBJ1-3): KAGVTQTPRYLIKTRGQQVTLSCSPISGHRSVSWYQQTPGQGLQFLFEYFSETQRNKGNFPGRFSGRQFSNSRSEMNVSTLELGDSALYLCASSRTGSGNTIYFGEGSWLTVV.

The chain uses TRBV9 and TRBJ2-7, with D maybe TRBD2 (5 bases). Trimming took off 0 bases at V and 7 bases at J, with 17 bases between the two ends. Per germline, CDR1 SGDLS and CDR2 YYNGEE. The CDR3 loop spans 15 amino acids. CDR3 bases: TGTGCCAGCAGCGTAGGCGGGTCTTCGAGTTTAGAGCAGTACTTC. Protein sequence: CASSVGGSSSLEQYF.

The V and J genes are TRBV4-3 and TRBJ2-5; D ambiguous. This CDR3 comprises 10 residues. Trimming pared 7 bases from V and 7 bases from J, leaving 7 bases between. Looked up from germline, CDR1 is LGHNA and CDR2 is YSLEER. CDR3 DNA: TGCGCCAGCATCGCAGGGACCCAGTACTTC. Protein sequence: CASIAGTQYF.

This chain uses TRBV4-1 with TRBJ1-6, with 10 positions matching TRBD1. Germline V gene lookup returns CDR1 MGHRA and CDR2 YSYEKL. The CDR3 sequence is 18 residues long. The V segment lost 0 bases and the J segment 9 bases; nucleotides outside the gene matches: 11. The CDR3 sequence is CASSQDPPDRGVVSPLHF. The DNA of the CDR3 is TGCGCCAGCAGCCAAGATCCCCCGGACAGGGGGGTGGTTTCACCCCTCCACTTT.

The rearrangement joins TRBV11-2 to TRBJ2-1; D is possibly TRBD2 (6 bases). Germline lookup yields CDR1 SGHAT and CDR2 FQNNGV. The V end lost 5 bases, the J end lost 9 bases, and 11 bases lay between the germline ends. There are 12 residues in the CDR3. The CDR3: CASSLSGFEQFF. In DNA, the CDR3 is TGTGCCAGCAGCCTTAGCGGCTTTGAGCAGTTCTTC.

CDR3 sequence reads: CASGQQALETQYF. CDR3 nucleotide sequence: TGTGCCAGCGGGCAGCAGGCCCTAGAGACCCAGTACTTC. V is TRBV6-5 and J is TRBJ2-5; no reliable D call. V was shortened by 8 bases and J by 4 bases, with 14 bases between the two germline ends. This CDR3 is 13 amino acids long. Germline CDR1 MNHEY, CDR2 SVGAGI.

This chain joins TRBV7-2 and TRBJ1-2; D gene ambiguous. Trimming pared 8 bases from V and 1 base from J, leaving 17 bases between. CDR1 and CDR2 (germline): SGHTA, FQGNSA. CDR3 length equals 15 residues. CDR3 residues: CASLEGANLNYGYTF. For the CDR3, the DNA is TGTGCCAGCCTCGAGGGAGCCAACCTTAACTATGGCTACACCTTC.

This clone was recorded a few times. The CDR3 protein is CASFPTSGGNTGELFF. The CDR3 nucleotides are TGCGCCAGCTTCCCAACTAGCGGGGGGAACACCGGGGAGCTGTTTTTT. V is TRBV5-1 and J is TRBJ2-2; 11 nucleotides align to TRBD2. Germline V gives CDR1 SGHRS, CDR2 YFSETQ. After removal of 7 bases from V and 1 base from J, the junction contained 6 bases not matched to a gene. The CDR3 length is 16 residues.

This chain links TRBV29-1 with TRBJ1-3, with D unclear. The V gene's germline CDR1 is SQVTM and CDR2 ANQGSEA. CDR3 size: 12 residues. Trimming shortened V by 4 bases and J by 0 bases, and 4 bases separated the two germline ends. The CDR3 DNA reads as TGCAGCGTTGCGGGCTCTGGAAACACCATATATTTT. It encodes CSVAGSGNTIYF.

This clone was detected only once. The V call is TRBV6-1, the J call TRBJ1-2; 9 nucleotides align to TRBD1. The V and J ends lost 1 base and 3 bases, in that order; junction bases with no gene match: 15. The CDR3 runs to 19 residues. Per the germline V gene, CDR1 is MNHNS and CDR2 is SASEGT. The CDR3 is CASSEGEGLGTGLYYGYTF. The CDR3 DNA reads TGTGCCAGCAGTGAAGGGGAGGGTTTGGGGACAGGGCTTTACTATGGCTACACCTTC.

The chain has TRBV5-1 and TRBJ2-7; 9 nucleotides line up with TRBD1. The CDR3 covers 14 residues. Unmatched junction bases numbered 6, after V lost 5 bases and J lost 3 bases. CDR1 and CDR2 from the germline V gene are SGHRS and YFSETQ. The CDR3 region is CASSIQGADYEQYF. The CDR3 coding sequence is TGCGCCAGCAGTATACAGGGGGCGGACTACGAGCAGTACTTC.

This clone turned up a few times. V gene TRBV7-2 combines with J gene TRBJ2-2, with D hard to call. CDR1 is SGHTA and CDR2 is FQGNSA in the germline V gene. With 2 bases removed from V and 0 bases from J, the gap between germline ends came to 4 bases. The CDR3 totals 14 residues. The CDR3 coding sequence is TGTGCCAGCAGCTTACAGGCGAACACCGGGGAGCTGTTTTTT. Protein sequence: CASSLQANTGELFF.